This is a list of T cell receptor beta chains from one sample in a study of blood T cell repertoires in COVID-19. Sequencing was performed with immunoSEQ multiplex PCR; in TCRdb, only in-frame clones are kept and a portion is missing. The sample holds roughly 100,000 clones, over 85% seen once. Sample: peripheral blood. The receptor set was obtained from a woman in her fifties or sixties with COVID-19, enrolled during active disease. The CDR3 runs from the conserved cysteine through the conserved F or W. Fields, in order: J gene, V gene, clone size, D gene, CDR3 length, CDR3 protein, CDR3 DNA. D genes are given only for firm matches. Rows give clone size only sometimes, using once, few, many, or a class for an expanded clone.

J: TRBJ1-3
V: TRBV7-6
size: .
D: .
length: 15
CDR3: CASSQLTGSGNTIYF
DNA: TGTGCCAGCAGTCAATTGACAGGCTCTGGAAACACCATATATTTT

J: TRBJ1-5
V: TRBV7-9
size: .
D: TRBD1
length: 15
CDR3: CASSGQGGSNQPQHF
DNA: TGTGCCAGCAGCGGACAGGGGGGGAGCAATCAGCCCCAGCATTTT

J: TRBJ2-2
V: TRBV19
size: .
D: TRBD1
length: 15
CDR3: CASTLIQGTTGELFF
DNA: TGTGCCAGTACCCTAATACAGGGGACAACCGGGGAGCTGTTTTTT

J: TRBJ2-3
V: TRBV7-3
size: .
D: .
length: 16
CDR3: CASSSGVGLGTDTQYF
DNA: TGTGCCAGCAGCTCCGGCGTGGGGCTGGGCACAGATACGCAGTATTTT

J: TRBJ2-3
V: TRBV12-3/TRBV12-4
size: once
D: TRBD2
length: 13
CDR3: CASSSGGTDTQYF
DNA: TGTGCCAGCAGTTCCGGGGGGACAGATACGCAGTATTTT

J: TRBJ1-6
V: TRBV30
size: .
D: .
length: 15
CDR3: CAWKGAGSYNSPLHF
DNA: TGTGCCTGGAAAGGGGCCGGCTCCTATAATTCACCCCTCCACTTT

J: TRBJ1-3
V: TRBV27
size: .
D: .
length: 14
CDR3: CASSIQGAGNTIYF
DNA: TGTGCCAGCAGCATACAGGGCGCTGGAAACACCATATATTTT

J: TRBJ2-5
V: TRBV15
size: .
D: .
length: 13
CDR3: CATSLPGGETQYF
DNA: TGTGCCACCAGTCTGCCAGGAGGAGAGACCCAGTACTTC

J: TRBJ2-1
V: TRBV6-1
size: .
D: .
length: 14
CDR3: CASSEGGGVYEQFF
DNA: TGTGCCAGCAGTGAAGGAGGGGGGGTTTATGAGCAGTTCTTC

J: TRBJ2-1
V: TRBV14
size: .
D: TRBD2
length: 15
CDR3: CASSLIAGGLNEQFF
DNA: TGTGCCAGCAGCCTCATAGCGGGGGGGCTAAATGAGCAGTTCTTC

J: TRBJ2-1
V: TRBV6-2/TRBV6-3
size: .
D: .
length: 13
CDR3: CASSPGSYNEQFF
DNA: TGTGCCAGCAGTCCCGGGTCCTACAATGAGCAGTTCTTC

J: TRBJ2-7
V: TRBV12-5
size: .
D: .
length: 17
CDR3: CASGLVRRAGAWGEQYF
DNA: TGTGCTAGTGGTTTGGTAAGACGGGCAGGGGCTTGGGGCGAGCAGTACTTC

J: TRBJ1-1
V: TRBV27
size: .
D: .
length: 11
CDR3: CASRRGAEAFF
DNA: TGTGCCAGCAGGCGGGGGGCTGAAGCTTTCTTT

J: TRBJ1-5
V: TRBV19
size: .
D: .
length: 15
CDR3: CASSMAQGIVQPQHF
DNA: TGTGCCAGTAGTATGGCACAGGGCATTGTCCAGCCCCAGCATTTT

J: TRBJ1-2
V: TRBV18
size: once
D: .
length: 11
CDR3: CASSVGDGYTF
DNA: TGTGCCAGCTCGGTTGGAGATGGCTACACCTTC

J: TRBJ1-1
V: TRBV6-5
size: once
D: .
length: 12
CDR3: CASTGGRAKAFF
DNA: TGTGCCAGCACGGGGGGGCGAGCCAAAGCTTTCTTT

J: TRBJ1-1
V: TRBV9
size: .
D: .
length: 15
CDR3: CASSVGLQGNTEAFF
DNA: TGTGCCAGCAGCGTAGGCCTACAGGGGAACACTGAAGCTTTCTTT

J: TRBJ2-3
V: TRBV6-2/TRBV6-3
size: .
D: TRBD2
length: 15
CDR3: CASSYEAGPWDTQYF
DNA: TGTGCCAGCAGTTACGAAGCGGGACCGTGGGATACGCAGTATTTT

J: TRBJ1-1
V: TRBV28
size: .
D: .
length: 14
CDR3: CASSLRERGTEAFF
DNA: TGTGCCAGCAGTTTGAGGGAGCGGGGCACTGAAGCTTTCTTT

J: TRBJ2-1
V: TRBV7-2
size: .
D: .
length: 15
CDR3: CASSLISQRRIEQFF
DNA: TGTGCCAGCAGCCTTATTAGCCAACGACGAATCGAGCAGTTCTTC

J: TRBJ1-5
V: TRBV18
size: .
D: TRBD1
length: 15
CDR3: CASSPWAGGDQPQHF
DNA: TGTGCCAGCTCACCATGGGCAGGGGGCGATCAGCCCCAGCATTTT

J: TRBJ2-7
V: TRBV10-3
size: .
D: .
length: 10
CDR3: CATGDYEQYF
DNA: TGTGCCACGGGGGACTACGAGCAGTACTTC

J: TRBJ1-2
V: TRBV3-1/TRBV3-2
size: .
D: TRBD1
length: 15
CDR3: CASSPYRGRGYGYTF
DNA: TGTGCCAGCAGCCCCTACAGGGGGCGAGGCTATGGCTACACCTTC

J: TRBJ2-3
V: TRBV6-1
size: .
D: .
length: 15
CDR3: CASSEGAQLADTQYF
DNA: TGTGCCAGCAGTGAAGGGGCTCAACTAGCAGATACGCAGTATTTT

J: TRBJ1-1
V: TRBV7-6
size: .
D: .
length: 14
CDR3: CASSLDRVNTEAFF
DNA: TGTGCCAGCAGCTTAGACAGAGTCAACACTGAAGCTTTCTTT

J: TRBJ2-7
V: TRBV5-6
size: .
D: .
length: 14
CDR3: CASSLTGFGYEQYF
DNA: TGTGCCAGCAGCTTAACAGGGTTCGGCTACGAGCAGTACTTC

J: TRBJ2-2
V: TRBV5-4
size: .
D: TRBD1
length: 17
CDR3: CASSLTRGQGVSGELFF
DNA: TGTGCCAGCAGCTTGACCCGCGGACAGGGGGTTAGCGGGGAGCTGTTTTTT

J: TRBJ1-2
V: TRBV15
size: .
D: .
length: 13
CDR3: CATSRGQVGGYTF
DNA: TGTGCCACCAGCAGAGGACAGGTCGGTGGCTACACCTTC

J: TRBJ1-2
V: TRBV6-2/TRBV6-3
size: .
D: TRBD1
length: 15
CDR3: CASSHDRGQIYGYTF
DNA: TGTGCCAGCAGCCACGACAGGGGGCAGATCTATGGCTACACCTTC

J: TRBJ2-1
V: TRBV2
size: .
D: TRBD1
length: 12
CDR3: CARVGQQNEQFF
DNA: TGTGCCAGGGTGGGACAGCAGAATGAGCAGTTCTTC

J: TRBJ1-1
V: TRBV18
size: few
D: TRBD1
length: 14
CDR3: CASSLEQGVTEAFF
DNA: TGTGCCAGCTCATTAGAACAGGGGGTCACTGAAGCTTTCTTT

J: TRBJ1-6
V: TRBV5-1
size: .
D: TRBD1
length: 17
CDR3: CASSLTGDSSYNSPLHF
DNA: TGCGCCAGCAGCCTTACAGGGGACAGCTCCTATAATTCACCCCTCCACTTT

J: TRBJ1-5
V: TRBV20-1
size: .
D: .
length: 14
CDR3: CSASLPGVNQPQHF
DNA: TGCAGTGCTAGTCTTCCCGGAGTCAATCAGCCCCAGCATTTT

J: TRBJ1-2
V: TRBV7-2
size: .
D: .
length: 12
CDR3: CASQQGRDGYTF
DNA: TGTGCCAGCCAGCAGGGGCGAGATGGCTACACCTTC

J: TRBJ2-1
V: TRBV19
size: .
D: TRBD2
length: 16
CDR3: CASSISGGPSYNEQFF
DNA: TGTGCCAGTAGTATAAGCGGGGGGCCCTCCTACAATGAGCAGTTCTTC

J: TRBJ2-1
V: TRBV29-1
size: .
D: TRBD2
length: 13
CDR3: CSVTSGGFHEQFF
DNA: TGCAGCGTCACTAGCGGGGGATTCCATGAGCAGTTCTTC

J: TRBJ1-3
V: TRBV5-1
size: .
D: .
length: 15
CDR3: CASSLDGVNCGPIYF
DNA: TGCGCCAGCAGCTTGGACGGAGTAAATTGCGGCCCCATATATTTT

J: TRBJ1-4
V: TRBV18
size: .
D: TRBD1
length: 16
CDR3: CASSPLQGATNEKLFF
DNA: TGTGCCAGCTCTCCTTTACAGGGGGCAACTAATGAAAAACTGTTTTTT

J: TRBJ2-6
V: TRBV5-6
size: .
D: TRBD1
length: 18
CDR3: CASSWLGQGSPGANVLTF
DNA: TGTGCCAGCAGCTGGCTAGGACAGGGGAGCCCTGGGGCCAACGTCCTGACTTTC

J: TRBJ1-1
V: TRBV28
size: few
D: .
length: 11
CDR3: CASCSGAEAFF
DNA: TGTGCCAGCTGCTCAGGGGCTGAAGCTTTCTTT

J: TRBJ2-2
V: TRBV5-4
size: .
D: .
length: 12
CDR3: CASSQPGWELFF
DNA: TGTGCCAGCAGCCAGCCCGGGTGGGAGCTGTTTTTT

J: TRBJ2-1
V: TRBV27
size: .
D: TRBD2
length: 18
CDR3: CASSLSRVSGGLYNEQFF
DNA: TGTGCCAGCAGTTTATCAAGGGTTAGCGGGGGGCTCTACAATGAGCAGTTCTTC

J: TRBJ1-2
V: TRBV28
size: .
D: .
length: 14
CDR3: CASSPTAQGSSYTF
DNA: TGTGCCAGCAGCCCCACTGCACAGGGTTCGAGCTACACCTTC

J: TRBJ1-2
V: TRBV15
size: once
D: TRBD1
length: 16
CDR3: CATSRARGQGVYGYTF
DNA: TGTGCCACCAGCAGGGCTCGGGGACAGGGGGTTTATGGCTACACCTTC

J: TRBJ2-1
V: TRBV19
size: .
D: .
length: 12
CDR3: CASSGLYNEQFF
DNA: TGTGCCAGTAGTGGCCTCTACAATGAGCAGTTCTTC

J: TRBJ1-1
V: TRBV24-1
size: .
D: .
length: 12
CDR3: CATLGEGGEAFF
DNA: TGTGCCACCCTAGGGGAGGGAGGTGAAGCTTTCTTT

J: TRBJ1-3
V: TRBV5-1
size: .
D: .
length: 14
CDR3: CASSFSGTGNTIYF
DNA: TGCGCCAGCAGCTTTTCAGGCACTGGAAACACCATATATTTT

J: TRBJ1-5
V: TRBV12-5
size: .
D: .
length: 16
CDR3: CASGLVLSGVSQPQHF
DNA: TGTGCTAGTGGTTTGGTACTGTCAGGGGTAAGTCAGCCCCAGCATTTT

J: TRBJ1-1
V: TRBV5-1
size: .
D: TRBD1
length: 13
CDR3: CASSSDRGTEAFF
DNA: TGCGCCAGCAGCTCAGACAGGGGGACTGAAGCTTTCTTT

J: TRBJ1-5
V: TRBV6-6
size: .
D: TRBD1
length: 14
CDR3: CASRLTGVDQPQHF
DNA: TGTGCCAGCAGACTGACAGGGGTTGATCAGCCCCAGCATTTT

J: TRBJ2-2
V: TRBV7-6
size: once
D: TRBD2
length: 18
CDR3: CASSLKGLAPTNTGELFF
DNA: TGTGCCAGCAGCTTAAAGGGACTAGCGCCAACGAACACCGGGGAGCTGTTTTTT

J: TRBJ1-1
V: TRBV25-1
size: .
D: TRBD1
length: 15
CDR3: CASSEIRTGVIGAFF
DNA: TGTGCCAGCAGTGAAATAAGGACAGGCGTTATCGGAGCTTTCTTT

J: TRBJ1-3
V: TRBV5-6
size: .
D: .
length: 16
CDR3: CASSPVDRNSGNTIYF
DNA: TGTGCCAGCAGTCCTGTCGACAGGAACTCTGGAAACACCATATATTTT